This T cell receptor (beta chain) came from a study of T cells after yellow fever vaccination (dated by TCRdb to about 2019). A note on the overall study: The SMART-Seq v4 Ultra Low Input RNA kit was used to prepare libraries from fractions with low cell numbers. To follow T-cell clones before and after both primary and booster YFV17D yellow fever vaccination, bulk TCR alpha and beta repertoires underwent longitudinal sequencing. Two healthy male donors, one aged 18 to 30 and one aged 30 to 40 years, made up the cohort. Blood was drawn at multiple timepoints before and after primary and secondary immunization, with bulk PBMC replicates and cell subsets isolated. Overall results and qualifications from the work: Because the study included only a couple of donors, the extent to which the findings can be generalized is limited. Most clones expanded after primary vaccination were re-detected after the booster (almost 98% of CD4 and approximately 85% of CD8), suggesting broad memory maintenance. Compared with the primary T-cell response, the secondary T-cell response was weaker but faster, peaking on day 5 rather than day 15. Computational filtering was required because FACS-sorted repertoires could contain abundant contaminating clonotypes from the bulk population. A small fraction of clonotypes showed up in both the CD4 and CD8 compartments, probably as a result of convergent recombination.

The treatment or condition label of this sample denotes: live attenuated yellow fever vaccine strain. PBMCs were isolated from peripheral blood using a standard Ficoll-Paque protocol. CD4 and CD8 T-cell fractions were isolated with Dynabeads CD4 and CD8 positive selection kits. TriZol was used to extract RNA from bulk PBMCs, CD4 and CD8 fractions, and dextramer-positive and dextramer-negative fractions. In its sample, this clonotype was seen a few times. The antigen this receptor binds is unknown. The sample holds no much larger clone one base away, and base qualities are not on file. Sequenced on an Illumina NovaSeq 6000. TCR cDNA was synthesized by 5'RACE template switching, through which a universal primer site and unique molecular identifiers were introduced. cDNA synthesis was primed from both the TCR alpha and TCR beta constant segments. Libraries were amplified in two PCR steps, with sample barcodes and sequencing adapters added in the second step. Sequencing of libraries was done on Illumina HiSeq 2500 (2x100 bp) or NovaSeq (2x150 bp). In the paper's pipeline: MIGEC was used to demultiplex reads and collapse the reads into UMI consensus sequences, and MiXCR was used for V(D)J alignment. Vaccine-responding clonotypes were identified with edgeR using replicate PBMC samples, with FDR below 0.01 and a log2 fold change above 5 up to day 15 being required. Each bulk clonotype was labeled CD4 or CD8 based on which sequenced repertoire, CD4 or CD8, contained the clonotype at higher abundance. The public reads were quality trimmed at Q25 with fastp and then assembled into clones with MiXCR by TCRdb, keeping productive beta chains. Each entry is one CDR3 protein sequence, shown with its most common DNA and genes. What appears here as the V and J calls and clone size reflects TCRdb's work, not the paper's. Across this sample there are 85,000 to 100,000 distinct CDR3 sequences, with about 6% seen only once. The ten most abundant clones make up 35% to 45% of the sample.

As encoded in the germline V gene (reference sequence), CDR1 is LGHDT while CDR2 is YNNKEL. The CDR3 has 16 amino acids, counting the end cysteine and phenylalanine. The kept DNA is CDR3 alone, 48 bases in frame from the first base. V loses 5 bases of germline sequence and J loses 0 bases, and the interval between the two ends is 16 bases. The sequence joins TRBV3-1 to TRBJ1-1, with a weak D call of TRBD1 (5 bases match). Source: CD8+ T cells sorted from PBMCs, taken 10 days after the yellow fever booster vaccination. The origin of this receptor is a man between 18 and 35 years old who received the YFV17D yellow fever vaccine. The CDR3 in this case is CASSRGRRGLNTEAFF. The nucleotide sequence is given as TGTGCCAGCAGCAGGGGCCGGCGAGGACTGAACACTGAAGCTTTCTTT.